This TCR beta chain is from a study of blood T cell repertoires in COVID-19. Looking at the study overall: COVID-19 samples from acute and convalescent phases originated in the United States, Italy and Spain.

CDR3 length: 16 amino acids. Between the trimmed V and J ends, which lost 4 bases and 0 bases, there was a span of 10 bases. Germline CDR1 and CDR2: LNHDA and SQIVND (reference sequence). The assay was immunoSEQ multiplex PCR, and TCRdb's table has in-frame clones only and misses some. The data contain more than 150,000 clones, approximately 87% of them singletons. The clonotype comes from a man in his 70s with active or convalescent COVID-19. The sequenced sample was peripheral blood. V usage is TRBV19 and J usage is TRBJ1-6; possibly TRBD1 for D (5 bases). The CDR3: CASSTYRSSYNSPLHF. CDR3 nucleotides: TGTGCCAGTAGTACTTACAGGAGCTCCTATAATTCACCCCTCCACTTT.